This T cell receptor (beta chain) was captured in a study of T cell responses to AZD1222 COVID-19 vaccine. Study-level findings and limits: Repertoires in all cases were sampled only once the peak T cell response had passed. The sample set comprised mostly white British donors with more females, and clonal diversity was possibly underestimated.

Details on this clone: Its cognate antigen is unknown.

The CDR3 runs 15 residues. CDR1 is KGHDR, CDR2 SFDVKD, per germline. Trimming left V 2 bases short and J 1 base short, with 10 bases between. TCRdb keeps only in-frame clones here, not all; method: immunoSEQ multiplex PCR. Of about 260,000 clones detected, 90% to 95% appear once; the ten largest clones hold around 0.57%. This specimen consisted of peripheral blood, obtained on day 0 of AZD1222 vaccination. This clonotype was sampled from an adult in good health. The V and J genes are TRBV24-1 and TRBJ1-1; D remains unclear. The CDR3 region is CATSDSAVGNTEAFF. CDR3 coding DNA: TGTGCCACCAGTGATTCTGCCGTTGGGAACACTGAAGCTTTCTTT.